A selection of T cell receptor beta chains follows, all from one sample in a study of Graves' ophthalmopathy and Graves' hyperthyroidism. TCRdb used MiXCR to reprocess the multiplex PCR reads, holding one entry per CDR3 protein. Seen here are about 550,000 distinct CDR3 sequences, about 40% observed once, and the top ten hold roughly 4%. The sequencing sample was made of peripheral blood or thyroid tissue (not recorded which). Receptor source: an adult man with Graves' hyperthyroidism. The CDR3 runs from the conserved cysteine through the conserved F or W. D genes are given only for firm matches. Expanded clones get a size class; other rows say once, few or many, or leave the size out.

>TRBD1|many|TRBV20-1|TRBJ1-6
TGCAGTGCAGAACCGGGACAGGAAGATTTTGCATCACCCCTCCACTTT
CSAEPGQEDFASPLHF
>TRBD1|many|TRBV20-1|TRBJ1-5
TGCAGTGCTAGAATAACAGGGGTAGGGCGCCAGCCCCAGCATTTT
CSARITGVGRQPQHF
>TRBD1|many|TRBV10-3|TRBJ2-7
TGTGCCATCAGCAAGGAGACCGGGACAGGTAGCTCCTACGAGCAGTACTTC
CAISKETGTGSSYEQYF
>NA|NA|TRBV29-1|TRBJ1-2
TGCAGCGTTGCGTCAGCAGGGCAGGGTGGCTACACCTTC
CSVASAGQGGYTF
>TRBD2|NA|TRBV3-1|TRBJ2-5
TGTGCCAGCAGCCATAATAGCGGGGGGAACGACCAGTACTTC
CASSHNSGGNDQYF
>NA|NA|TRBV19|TRBJ1-1
TGTGCCTGGAGTGTCGGGCAGAAGAACACTGAAGCTTTCTTT
CAWSVGQKNTEAFF
>NA|NA|TRBV29-1|TRBJ1-2
TGCAGCGTTGAAAAGGGGACACCAAACTATGGCTACACCTTC
CSVEKGTPNYGYTF
>NA|many|TRBV20-1|TRBJ1-4
TGCAGTGCTTTTGCCCCACTGGCAACTAATGAAAAACTGTTTTTT
CSAFAPLATNEKLFF
>TRBD2|many|TRBV29-1|TRBJ2-5
TGCAGCGTCTCAGAGCGGGGAGTTACAGAGACCCAGTACTTC
CSVSERGVTETQYF
>TRBD2|NA|TRBV29-1|TRBJ2-4
TGCAGCGTTGTTCCAGCGGGAGGATTCAGAGGGAACATTCAGTACTTC
CSVVPAGGFRGNIQYF
>TRBD1|NA|TRBV7-8|TRBJ2-1
TGTGCCAGCAGACGGACAGGGAACTACAATGAGCAGTTCTTC
CASRRTGNYNEQFF
>NA|many|TRBV24-1|TRBJ2-2
TGTGCCACCAGTGGGGCCCTGACAGTCAGCAAGGACGGGGAGCTGTTTTTT
CATSGALTVSKDGELFF
>NA|once|TRBV10-3|TRBJ2-1
TGTGCCATCAGTGATTTGACAGAAACTAATGAGCAGTTCTTC
CAISDLTETNEQFF
>TRBD1|many|TRBV7-9|TRBJ1-5
TGTGCCAGCAGACGGGCAGGGGGCCCAAGCAATCAGCCCCAGCATTTT
CASRRAGGPSNQPQHF
>NA|many|TRBV4-1|TRBJ1-1
TGCGCCAGCAGCTTATCTGCCGGGACAATGAACACTGAAGCTTTCTTT
CASSLSAGTMNTEAFF
>NA|NA|TRBV5-4|TRBJ2-6
TGTGCCAGCAGCGTTGGAGGAGGGAGGTTAGGGGTCGGGACTTTC
CASSVGGGRLGVGTF
>NA|many|TRBV7-6|TRBJ1-4
TGTGCCAGCAGCCCCTACCCCGACAGGGAAAAACTGTTTTTT
CASSPYPDREKLFF
>TRBD1|NA|TRBV20-1|TRBJ2-5
TGCAGTGCTAGAGATGGGACAGGGGGCGGGGAGACCCAGTACTTC
CSARDGTGGGETQYF
>NA|NA|TRBV12-3/TRBV12-4|TRBJ2-3
TGTGCCAGCAGTTTTTCGGAAAGCACAGATACGCAGTATTTT
CASSFSESTDTQYF
>NA|NA|TRBV10-3|TRBJ1-5
TGTGCCATCAGTGCCTCGGTAGGACAGTCCAATCAGCCCCAGCATTTT
CAISASVGQSNQPQHF
>NA|few|TRBV7-9|TRBJ2-5
TGTGCCGGCAGCTTACTAGCTGTTCAAGAGACCCAGTACTTC
CAGSLLAVQETQYF
>NA|once|TRBV9|TRBJ1-6
TGTGCCAGCAGTGATCCAGGGTTTTCACCCCTCCACTTT
CASSDPGFSPLHF
>NA|many|TRBV7-8|TRBJ2-7
TGTGCCAGCAGTCCTACAGGGCACTACGAGCAGTACTTC
CASSPTGHYEQYF
>TRBD2|many|TRBV4-1|TRBJ2-2
TGCGCCAGCAGCCCTAGCGGGAGGGGGACCGGGGAGCTGTTTTTT
CASSPSGRGTGELFF
>TRBD1|many|TRBV13|TRBJ2-6
TGTGCCAGCAGCTTAGTACAGGGGGTAGGAGGGGCCAACGTCCTGACTTTC
CASSLVQGVGGANVLTF
>NA|NA|TRBV29-1|TRBJ1-2
TGCAGCGTTGAGCATGGCTACACCTTC
CSVEHGYTF
>NA|NA|TRBV7-9|TRBJ1-6
TGCGCCAGCAGCTTGGATGGGCAGTGGAATTCACCCCTCCACTTT
CASSLDGQWNSPLHF
>NA|many|TRBV6-1|TRBJ1-6
TGTGCCAGCACAGGGCTTTTGAATTCACCCCTCCACTTT
CASTGLLNSPLHF
>NA|many|TRBV5-4|TRBJ1-6
TGTGCCAGCACCAAACCGGACGGAGGGAATTCACCCCTCCACTTT
CASTKPDGGNSPLHF
>NA|NA|TRBV2|TRBJ2-7
TGTGCCAGCAGGCTCTCAGGGGCCGTCTCCTACGAGCAGTACTTC
CASRLSGAVSYEQYF
>NA|NA|TRBV2|TRBJ1-5
TGTGCCAGCAGTGAAAGCAGGCGCCAGCATTTT
CASSESRRQHF
>NA|NA|TRBV29-1|TRBJ1-5
TGCAGCGTTGGTGATCTGGGGGCGGAACAGCCCCAGCATTTT
CSVGDLGAEQPQHF
>TRBD1|many|TRBV5-4|TRBJ2-2
TGTGCCAGCAGCTTGTTACAGGGGAAGACCGGGGAGCTGTTTTTT
CASSLLQGKTGELFF
>NA|NA|TRBV6-1|TRBJ2-7
TGTGCCAGCGCGGCCTGGAGGGAAGATGAGCAGTACTTC
CASAAWREDEQYF
>NA|few|TRBV3-1|TRBJ1-6
TGTGCCAGCAGCCAAAGGGGGGGGAATTCACCCCTCCACTTT
CASSQRGGNSPLHF
>TRBD1|NA|TRBV10-3|TRBJ2-7
TGTGCCATCAGTGATTTCGGACAGGTTGAGCAGTACTTC
CAISDFGQVEQYF
>TRBD2|many|TRBV20-1|TRBJ2-7
TGCAGTGCCCCCCTTCTGCGGGAGGACCCCTACGAGCAGTACTTC
CSAPLLREDPYEQYF
>NA|NA|TRBV7-2|TRBJ1-1
TGTGCCAGCAGCTTAATCTTCGGACTTGGGGGGAACACTGAAGCTTTCTTT
CASSLIFGLGGNTEAFF
>TRBD2|many|TRBV9|TRBJ2-5
TGTGCCAGCAGCGTAGTTCCTAGCGGGAGTGGAGAGACCCAGTACTTC
CASSVVPSGSGETQYF
>TRBD2|NA|TRBV7-9|TRBJ2-1
TGTGCCACCTACGGACTAGCGGGAGTTGAGCAGTTCTTC
CATYGLAGVEQFF
>NA|many|TRBV19|TRBJ1-1
TGTGCCAGTAGATGGGAAGGGAGCACTGAAGCTTTCTTT
CASRWEGSTEAFF
>TRBD1|NA|TRBV24-1|TRBJ1-1
TGTGCCACCAGTGATTCATCTTATCCTCAGGGGGCTTCAGGTGAAGCTTTCTTT
CATSDSSYPQGASGEAFF
>TRBD2|many|TRBV13|TRBJ2-7
TGTGCCAGCAGCCTCGGCGCTAGCGGAAGCTACGAGCAGTACTTC
CASSLGASGSYEQYF
>TRBD1|many|TRBV9|TRBJ1-3
TGTGCCAGCAGCCAAACGGGACAGGGCTCTGGAAACACCATATATTTT
CASSQTGQGSGNTIYF
>TRBD2|once|TRBV27|TRBJ2-2
TGTGCCAGCAGTCTCTTGGTTAGCGGGGGCGGGGAGCTGTTTTTT
CASSLLVSGGGELFF
>TRBD2|many|TRBV10-3|TRBJ2-7
TGTGCCCCTTACGGAGCCGGGGGGTACTACGAGCAGTACTTC
CAPYGAGGYYEQYF
>TRBD1|NA|TRBV12-3/TRBV12-4|TRBJ1-2
TGTGCCAGCAGTCGAGGGACAGGGAATTGCACCTTC
CASSRGTGNCTF
>NA|NA|TRBV20-1|TRBJ2-3
TGCAGTGCTCCGCCCAGGGACCCCACAGATACGCAGTATTTT
CSAPPRDPTDTQYF
>TRBD2|many|TRBV10-3|TRBJ2-5
TGTGCCATCAGGGAAGCGGGGGACCAAGAGACCCAGTACTTC
CAIREAGDQETQYF
>NA|NA|TRBV5-8|TRBJ2-7
TGTGCCAGCGGGACTTTGCCGGGCTACGAGCAGTACTTC
CASGTLPGYEQYF
>NA|many|TRBV4-1|TRBJ1-1
TGCGCCAGCAGCCAAGAGGCGAACACTGAAGCTTTCTTT
CASSQEANTEAFF